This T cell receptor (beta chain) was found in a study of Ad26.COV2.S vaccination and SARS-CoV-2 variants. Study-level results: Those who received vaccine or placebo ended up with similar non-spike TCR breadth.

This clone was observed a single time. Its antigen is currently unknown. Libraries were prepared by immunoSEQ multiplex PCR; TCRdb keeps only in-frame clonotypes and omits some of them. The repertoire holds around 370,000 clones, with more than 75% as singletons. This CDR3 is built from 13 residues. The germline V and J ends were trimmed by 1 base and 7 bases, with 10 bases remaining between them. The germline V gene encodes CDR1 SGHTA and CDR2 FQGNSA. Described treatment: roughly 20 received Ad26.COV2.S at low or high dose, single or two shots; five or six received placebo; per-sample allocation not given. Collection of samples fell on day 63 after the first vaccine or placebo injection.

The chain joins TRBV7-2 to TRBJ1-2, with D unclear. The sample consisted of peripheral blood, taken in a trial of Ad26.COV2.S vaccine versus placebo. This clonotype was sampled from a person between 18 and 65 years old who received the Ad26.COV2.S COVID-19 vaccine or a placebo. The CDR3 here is CASSLEIRGGYTF. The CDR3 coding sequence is TGTGCCAGCAGCTTAGAGATACGCGGTGGCTACACCTTC.